These 5 T cell receptor beta chains were all obtained from the same sample, sequenced in a study of T cell responses to AZD1222 COVID-19 vaccine. Method: immunoSEQ multiplex PCR; TCRdb's copy keeps in-frame clones and lacks some. This table has under 80,000 clones, around nine tenths appearing once. Sequencing used peripheral blood, obtained 28 days after the second AZD1222 dose. The receptors stem from an adult who received the AZD1222 COVID-19 vaccine.

The rearrangement uses TRBV18 and TRBJ1-2; D remains ambiguous. The V gene's germline CDR1 is KGHSH and CDR2 LQKENI. Trimming pared 6 bases from V and 4 bases from J, leaving 9 bases between. The CDR3 is made up of 12 amino acids. The CDR3 loop reads CASSPDGYGYTF. As DNA, the CDR3 is TGTGCCAGCTCCCCGGACGGCTATGGCTACACCTTC.

This clone was observed a few times. V gene TRBV13 combines with J gene TRBJ2-5; the match to TRBD2 covers 7 bases. The CDR3 totals 15 residues. The germline CDR1 and CDR2 sequences are PRHDT and FYEKMQ (reference sequence). With V trimmed by 0 bases and J by 4 bases, 5 bases remained unmatched. CDR3 nucleotides: TGTGCCAGCAGCTTAGGAGGCGGGAGCAGAGAGACCCAGTACTTC. Protein sequence: CASSLGGGSRETQYF.

The chain couples TRBV6-5 to TRBJ2-7; a weak D match, TRBD1 (6 bases). CDR3 size: 14 residues. Germline CDR1 MNHEY, CDR2 SVGAGI. V lost 4 bases and J lost 5, with 15 bases in between. CDR3 protein: CASSSQGGAHEQYF. CDR3 nucleotide sequence: TGTGCCAGCAGTTCACAGGGTGGGGCCCACGAGCAGTACTTC.

The chain employs TRBV21-1 and TRBJ1-1; the table's D call, TRBD1, was not checked against the DNA. TRBV21-1 corresponds to a pseudogene. This CDR3 has 12 residues. DNA for the CDR3: TGTGCCAGCAGCAAAGTGACAGCTGAAGCTTTCTTT. Encoded protein: CASSKVTAEAFF.

V usage is TRBV29-1 and J usage is TRBJ1-2; the D is unclear. This CDR3 region has 11 residues. Germline CDR1 reads SQVTM; CDR2 reads ANQGSEA. V was cut by 4 bases and J by 1 base, with 4 bases left in between. Written as DNA, the CDR3 is TGCAGCGTTGCTAGTAACTATGGCTACACCTTC. Translation gives CSVASNYGYTF.